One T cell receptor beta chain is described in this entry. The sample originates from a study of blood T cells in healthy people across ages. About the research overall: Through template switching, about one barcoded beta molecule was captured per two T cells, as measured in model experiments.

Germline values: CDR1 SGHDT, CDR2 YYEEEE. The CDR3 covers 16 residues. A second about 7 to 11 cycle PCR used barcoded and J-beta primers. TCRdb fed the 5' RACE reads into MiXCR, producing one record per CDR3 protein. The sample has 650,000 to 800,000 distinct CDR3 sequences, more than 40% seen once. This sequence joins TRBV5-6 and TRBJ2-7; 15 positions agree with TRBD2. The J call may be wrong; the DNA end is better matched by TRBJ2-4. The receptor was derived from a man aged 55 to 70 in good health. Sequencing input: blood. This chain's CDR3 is CASSYYGTSGGNIQYF. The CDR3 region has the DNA TGTGCCAGCAGCTACTATGGGACTAGCGGGGGGAACATTCAGTACTTC.